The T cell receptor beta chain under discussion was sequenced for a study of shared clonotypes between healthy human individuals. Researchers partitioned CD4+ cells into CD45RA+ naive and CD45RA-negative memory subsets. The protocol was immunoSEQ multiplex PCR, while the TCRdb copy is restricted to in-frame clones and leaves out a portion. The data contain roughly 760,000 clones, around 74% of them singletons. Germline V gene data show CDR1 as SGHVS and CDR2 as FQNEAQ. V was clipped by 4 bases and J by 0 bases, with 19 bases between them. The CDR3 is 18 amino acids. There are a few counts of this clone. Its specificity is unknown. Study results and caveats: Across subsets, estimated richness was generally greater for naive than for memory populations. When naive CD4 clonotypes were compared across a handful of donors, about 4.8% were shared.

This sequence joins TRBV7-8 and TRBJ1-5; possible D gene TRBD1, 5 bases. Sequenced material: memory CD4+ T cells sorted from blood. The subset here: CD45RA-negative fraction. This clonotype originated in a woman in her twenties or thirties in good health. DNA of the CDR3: TGTGCCAGCAGCTCCTTACCTGGTGGGACCTATAGCAATCAGCCCCAGCATTTT. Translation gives CASSSLPGGTYSNQPQHF.